The clone carrying this T cell receptor beta chain was seen only a few times. What it binds is not known. This record comes from a study of T cell repertoires in cytomegalovirus infection. Study as a whole: HLA-C-restricted CMV epitopes, recently identified, and well-studied HLA-B-restricted ones were used by the study. Indications came from public TCR beta signatures; they pointed to CMV infection and to a matching HLA type. General study findings and limits: HLA-C-restricted CMV clonotypes gave the most frequent clonotype in two of eight donors.

This CDR3 is 15 amino acids long. V shed 6 bases and J 4 bases; nucleotides not matched to a gene: 7. Using its own MiXCR run on the reads, TCRdb lists one record per CDR3 protein. The table shows roughly 69,000 distinct CDR3 sequences, with around 20% occurring only once. The sequence derives from a human donor in good health (CMV status not recorded). Some clones in this sample may be carry-over from other donors' samples. The V and J genes are TRBV12-3 or TRBV12-4 and TRBJ2-1, with TRBD1 identical over 9 bases. The sample in question was CD8+ T cells from cultured PBMCs, obtained from culture after CMV antigen stimulation. In nucleotides, the CDR3 is TGTGCCAGCAGGGCCGGGACAGGGACATACAATGAGCAGTTCTTC. Translation: CASRAGTGTYNEQFF.